Following are 26 T cell receptor beta chains from one sample sequenced in a study of preoperative IRX-2 immunotherapy in early breast cancer. Specified treatment: preoperative locoregional IRX-2 cytokine immunotherapy. The table came from immunoSEQ multiplex PCR; TCRdb's copy has only in-frame clones and leaves some out. The sample carries roughly 14,000 clones, roughly 91% recorded once. The specimen was collected from a patient treated with IRX-2 immunotherapy. The receptors come from a human donor with breast cancer.

The rearrangement joins TRBV30 to TRBJ1-2; D is uncertain. CDR1 GTSNPN and CDR2 SVGIG come from the germline V gene (reference sequence). The CDR3 runs 13 residues. V dropped 0 bases and J dropped 7 bases, with 12 bases sitting between them. This CDR3 is CAWSVNSQSGYTF. The CDR3, as DNA: TGTGCCTGGAGTGTGAACAGTCAATCTGGCTACACCTTC.

This clone has a single count. The V and J genes are TRBV2 and TRBJ2-1; 13 bases align to TRBD2. The ends lost 6 bases at V and 7 bases at J; junction bases unmatched: 3. Germline-derived CDR1 and CDR2 are SNHLY and FYNNEI. CDR3 length equals 14 residues. The CDR3 reads CASRLAGGANEQFF. In DNA form, the CDR3 reads TGTGCCAGCAGACTAGCGGGGGGGGCTAATGAGCAGTTCTTC. The variable domain in full, completed from reference TRBV2 and TRBJ2-1, reads EPEVTQTPSHQVTQMGQEVILRCVPISNHLYFYWYRQILGQKVEFLVSFYNNEISEKSEIFDDQFSVERPDGSNFTLKIRSTKLEDSAMYFCASRLAGGANEQFFGPGTRLTVL.

This chain links TRBV6-6 with TRBJ2-5; TRBD1 aligns across 7 bases. Germline V gene lookup returns CDR1 MNHNY and CDR2 SVGAGI (reference sequence). The CDR3 consists of 14 residues. J was trimmed by 1 base and V by 2 bases; bases with no gene match: 1. CDR3 in DNA: TGTGCCAGCAGTTACCGGGACAGCCAAGAGACCCAGTACTTC. Translation: CASSYRDSQETQYF.

V usage is TRBV11-2 and J usage is TRBJ1-5; possible D gene TRBD1, 5 bases. V was cut by 4 bases and J by 7 bases, with 11 bases left in between. This CDR3 contains 13 residues. CDR1 is SGHAT and CDR2 is FQNNGV in the germline V gene. The CDR3 protein is CASSSGGGQPQHF. DNA for the CDR3: TGTGCCAGCAGCTCGGGGGGTGGGCAGCCCCAGCATTTT.

The V and J genes are TRBV11-2 and TRBJ2-3, with a tentative D call TRBD1 (5 bases). The CDR3 covers 15 residues. Germline V gene sequence: CDR1 SGHAT, CDR2 FQNNGV. V was clipped by 0 bases and J by 1 base, with 8 bases between them. The CDR3 bases are TGTGCCAGCAGCTTAGATGTGGGGCGCACAGATACGCAGTATTTT. Encoded protein: CASSLDVGRTDTQYF.

The CDR3 DNA follows: TGCGCCAGCAGTGAAGCCAGGGTCACTGAAGCTTTCTTT. This sequence encodes CASSEARVTEAFF. The chain joins TRBV10-1 to TRBJ1-1, with D possibly TRBD1 on 5 matching bases. The germline V gene has CDR1 WNHNN and CDR2 SYGVQD (reference sequence). Trimming stripped 3 bases from V and 4 bases from J, with 9 bases between. The CDR3 contains 13 residues.

In regard to this clone: The sample holds other DNA sequences that translate to the same CDR3. The chain uses TRBV28 and TRBJ1-5, with unresolved D. The V end was cut by 6 bases, the J end by 0 bases, with 15 bases between. The CDR3 runs 16 residues. Germline loops: CDR1 MDHEN, CDR2 SYDVKM. Written as DNA, the CDR3 is TGTGCCAGCAGCTTCTCAAGCGGAAATAGCAATCAGCCCCAGCATTTT. Its protein is CASSFSSGNSNQPQHF.

The CDR3 DNA reads as TGTGCCAGCAGTGAGGGGCTAGCGGCCCAGTACTTC. This sequence encodes CASSEGLAAQYF. V gene TRBV2 combines with J gene TRBJ2-7; 7 nucleotides align to TRBD2. CDR1 and CDR2 from the germline V gene are SNHLY and FYNNEI. The CDR3 totals 12 residues. The V and J ends lost 3 bases and 10 bases, in that order; junction bases with no gene match: 6.

The chain has TRBV5-6 and TRBJ2-1; D not resolved. Germline CDR1 reads SGHDT; CDR2 reads YYEEEE. CDR3 length: 11 amino acids. V shed 3 bases and J shed 12 bases, with 10 bases lying between them. The CDR3 is CASSSTDRQFF. The CDR3 bases are TGTGCCAGCAGCTCCACGGATAGGCAGTTCTTC.

The chain uses TRBV9 and TRBJ1-5, with D uncertain. The germline V and J ends were trimmed by 4 bases and 6 bases, with 11 bases remaining between them. This CDR3 is 13 amino acids long. Germline loops: CDR1 SGDLS, CDR2 YYNGEE. The CDR3 is CASSLGSGQPQHF. The CDR3 DNA follows: TGTGCCAGCAGCCTAGGGTCCGGTCAGCCCCAGCATTTT.

The chain couples TRBV9 to TRBJ2-5; D possibly corresponds to TRBD2 (6 bases). V lost 0 bases, J lost 5 bases, and 11 bases lay in between. Germline V gene data show CDR1 as SGDLS and CDR2 as YYNGEE. The length of the CDR3 is 14 residues. The CDR3 nucleotides read TGTGCCAGCAGCGTAGTTCCAGGAGGGGAGACCCAGTACTTC. It is translated as CASSVVPGGETQYF. The full variable domain, rest sourced from reference TRBV9 and TRBJ2-5, is DSGVTQTPKHLITATGQRVTLRCSPRSGDLSVYWYQQSLDQGLQFLIQYYNGEERAKGNILERFSAQQFPDLHSELNLSSLELGDSALYFCASSVVPGGETQYFGPGTRLLVL.

The chain joins TRBV11-3 to TRBJ1-2; maybe TRBD1 (6 bases). CDR1 is SGHNT and CDR2 is YENEEA in the germline V gene. The CDR3 spans 17 residues. With 2 bases removed from V and 4 bases from J, the gap between germline ends came to 20 bases. CDR3 in amino acids: CASSLNREYGSVYGYTF. Here the CDR3 DNA reads TGTGCCAGCAGCTTAAACAGGGAATACGGTTCAGTCTATGGCTACACCTTC.

The rearrangement links TRBV2 to TRBJ1-2, with 9 bases lining up with TRBD1. Trimming cost V 6 bases and J 1 base; bases outside gene matches: 9. This CDR3 contains 16 residues. CDR1 is SNHLY, CDR2 FYNNEI, per germline. For the CDR3, the DNA is TGTGCCAGCAGCCTCCGGGACAGGGCCGATAACTATGGCTACACCTTC. Encoded protein: CASSLRDRADNYGYTF.

The chain's CDR3 is CASSSSREKLFF. The CDR3 nucleotides read TGTGCCAGCAGCTCCTCCCGGGAAAAACTGTTTTTT. The V and J genes are TRBV7-9 and TRBJ1-4; no definite D call. V was trimmed by 4 bases and J by 8 bases, leaving 8 bases between them. The germline V gene has CDR1 SEHNR and CDR2 FQNEAQ (reference sequence). The CDR3 is made up of 12 amino acids.

The CDR3 DNA reads as TGTGCCAGCAGCCCAGGTGGGGGGGGCACTGAAGCTTTCTTT. Its protein product is CASSPGGGGTEAFF. The J gene is TRBJ1-1, the V gene TRBV7-9; D might be TRBD1 (5 bases). Between the trimmed V and J ends, which lost 5 bases and 4 bases, there was a span of 14 bases. The CDR3 has 14 amino acids. The germline V gene has CDR1 SEHNR and CDR2 FQNEAQ (reference sequence). Together with reference TRBV7-9 and TRBJ1-1, the CDR3 gives the full variable domain: DTGVSQNPRHKITKRGQNVTFRCDPISEHNRLYWYRQTLGQGPEFLTYFQNEAQLEKSRLLSDRFSAERPKGSFSTLEIQRTEQGDSAMYLCASSPGGGGTEAFFGQGTRLTVV.

V gene TRBV11-3 combines with J gene TRBJ1-1; a weak D match, TRBD1 (6 bases). CDR3 length equals 14 residues. V lost 5 bases and J 5 bases, leaving 15 bases between the germline ends. Germline CDR1 reads SGHNT; CDR2 reads YENEEA. CDR3 sequence (DNA): TGTGCCAGCAGCCTCACATACAGGGAAACTGAAGCTTTCTTT. The encoded protein is CASSLTYRETEAFF.

V usage is TRBV9 and J usage is TRBJ2-1; D might be TRBD2 (6 bases). Germline V gives CDR1 SGDLS, CDR2 YYNGEE. The length of the CDR3 is 14 residues. Trimming left V 3 bases short and J 7 bases short, with 14 bases between. CDR3 protein: CASSEAGRNNEQFF. CDR3 nucleotide sequence: TGTGCCAGCAGCGAGGCGGGACGCAATAATGAGCAGTTCTTC.

The rearrangement uses TRBV9 and TRBJ2-1; D gene uncertain. Between the trimmed V and J ends, which lost 0 bases and 9 bases, there was a span of 19 bases. CDR1 is SGDLS, CDR2 YYNGEE, per germline. The CDR3 totals 16 residues. CDR3 nucleotides: TGTGCCAGCAGCGTAGACTCCGACCAAAGGTTAGGTGAGCAGTTCTTC. It codes for CASSVDSDQRLGEQFF.

V gene TRBV7-9 combines with J gene TRBJ2-4, with 7 positions matching TRBD1. The CDR3 contains 15 residues. Per the germline V gene, CDR1 is SEHNR and CDR2 is FQNEAQ (reference sequence). J was trimmed by 0 bases and V by 8 bases; bases with no gene match: 7. The CDR3 reads CASLTTGLAKNIQYF. CDR3 DNA: TGTGCCAGCCTTACGACAGGGCTAGCCAAAAACATTCAGTACTTC. The full variable domain, rest sourced from reference TRBV7-9 and TRBJ2-4, is DTGVSQNPRHKITKRGQNVTFRCDPISEHNRLYWYRQTLGQGPEFLTYFQNEAQLEKSRLLSDRFSAERPKGSFSTLEIQRTEQGDSAMYLCASLTTGLAKNIQYFGAGTRLSVL.

V gene TRBV7-2 combines with J gene TRBJ2-7; maybe TRBD1 (6 bases). V lost 5 bases to trimming and J lost 1 base, with 15 bases between them. CDR3 length: 15 amino acids. Germline lookup yields CDR1 SGHTA and CDR2 FQGNSA. For the CDR3, the DNA is TGTGCCAGCAGCCCAACAGGGAGCCCATCCTACGAGCAGTACTTC. Encoded protein: CASSPTGSPSYEQYF.

The V call is TRBV6-5, the J call TRBJ2-5; 11 nucleotides agree with TRBD1. In germline, CDR1 is MNHEY, CDR2 SVGAGI. The length of the CDR3 is 15 residues. V shed 6 bases and J 5 bases; nucleotides not matched to a gene: 8. For the CDR3, the DNA is TGTGCCAGCAGGCCCGGGACAGGGGGTGTGGAGACCCAGTACTTC. It yields the protein CASRPGTGGVETQYF.

The rearrangement joins TRBV5-5 to TRBJ2-5; 9 nucleotides align to TRBD2. After removal of 2 bases from V and 5 bases from J, the junction contained 10 bases not matched to a gene. Germline values: CDR1 SGHKS, CDR2 YYEKEE (reference sequence). This CDR3 comprises 16 residues. CDR3 nucleotides: TGTGCCAGCAGCTTTAGCGGGGGTCGGGGGAGCGAGACCCAGTACTTC. Encoded protein: CASSFSGGRGSETQYF.

The chain combines TRBV5-1 with TRBJ1-5; possibly TRBD1 for D (5 bases). The CDR3 extends over 13 amino acids. The germline V gene has CDR1 SGHRS and CDR2 YFSETQ. Trimming left V 4 bases short and J 5 bases short, with 10 bases between. CDR3: CASSLGGDQPQHF. The CDR3 nucleotides are TGCGCCAGCAGCCTGGGAGGGGATCAGCCCCAGCATTTT.

The V and J genes are TRBV11-2 and TRBJ2-5, with a tentative D call TRBD2 (5 bases). The end of the DNA aligns better with TRBJ2-7, so the J call may be wrong. CDR1 SGHAT and CDR2 FQNNGV come from the germline V gene. The CDR3 runs to 15 residues. CDR3 sequence (DNA): TGTGCCAGCAGCTTAGGTCTAGCTGCGGTGTACGAGCAGTACTTC. It encodes CASSLGLAAVYEQYF.

The chain employs TRBV5-1 and TRBJ2-3, with TRBD2 matching over 9 bases. Germline V gene sequence: CDR1 SGHRS, CDR2 YFSETQ. The CDR3 extends over 16 amino acids. Unmatched junction bases numbered 4, after V lost 2 bases and J lost 0 bases. CDR3 DNA: TGCGCCAGCAGCTTACGCCTAGCGGGGAGCACAGATACGCAGTATTTT. It specifies CASSLRLAGSTDTQYF.

This clone is a singleton in its sample. The chain joins TRBV4-1 to TRBJ2-3, with D unresolved. This CDR3 is 14 amino acids long. V shed 2 bases and J shed 2 bases, with 8 bases lying between them. Germline values: CDR1 MGHRA, CDR2 YSYEKL. The CDR3 reads CASSQTSPTDTQYF. Here the CDR3 DNA reads TGCGCCAGCAGCCAAACTTCTCCCACAGATACGCAGTATTTT.